The clone carrying this T cell receptor beta chain was seen a handful of times. Germline V gives CDR1 SGDLS, CDR2 YYNGEE. This CDR3 has 17 amino acids. Trimming removed 4 bases from V and 0 bases from J, with 18 bases in between. From the 5' RACE reads, TCRdb called clonotypes with MiXCR, one entry per CDR3 protein. The top ten clones hold about 0.27% of a sample with roughly 1,500,000 distinct CDR3 sequences, roughly 35% of them seen once. These data belong to a study of identical twins. The rearrangement joins TRBV9 to TRBJ2-3; the D gene is possibly TRBD2 (5 bases). The TCR was taken from a newborn girl in good health. The sample was cord blood. CDR3 region: CASSHNTGRGSTDTQYF. The CDR3 DNA sequence: TGTGCCAGCAGCCATAATACCGGACGGGGAAGCACAGATACGCAGTATTTT.